This TCR beta chain originates from a study of cytomegalovirus exposure and HLA in healthy donors. All donors participated as healthy donors of bone marrow. A word on this clone: Antigen: not known.

The PCR ran on 60 Vbeta and 13 Jbeta primers. Authors' data handling: Some 10 million shared chains were among the roughly 80 million unique TCR beta chains that a later analysis counted. Data came from immunoSEQ multiplex PCR; TCRdb stores just in-frame clones and leaves some out. V and J calls and clone size follow that table, whereas D and trimming were derived from the DNA. The data hold about 130,000 clones, with approximately 84% observed a single time. V was pared by 6 bases and J by 1 base, with 5 bases of the junction left unmatched. CDR1 is MDHEN, CDR2 SYDVKM, per germline. The CDR3 extends over 15 amino acids. Regarding the study as a whole: Associated with HLA alleles at 0.05 false discovery rate in a later analysis were over 15,000 TCR beta sequences.

V usage is TRBV28 and J usage is TRBJ1-5, with 8 positions matching TRBD1. The origin of this receptor is a boy between 2 and 10 years old in good health and CMV-seronegative. The sequencing input was PBMCs. CDR3 sequence reads: CASSETGVSNQPQHF. For the CDR3, the DNA is TGTGCCAGCAGCGAGACAGGGGTAAGCAATCAGCCCCAGCATTTT.